Listed below are T cell receptor beta chains from one sample, sequenced in a study of T cell clones after liver transplantation. Repertoires were generated with immunoSEQ multiplex PCR, while TCRdb's copy carries only in-frame clones and drops some. This table has about 120,000 clones, 75% to 95% appearing once. The sequenced sample was CD4+ T cells from blood, obtained 12 months after liver transplant. The origin of the receptors is a human patient who received a liver transplant. Certain T cells may be donor cells from the graft. Both conserved end residues are part of each CDR3. D genes are given only for firm matches. Size tells how often a clone was seen (once, few, many) or the class of an expanded clone, and some rows leave it out.

v_gene,abundance,j_gene,d_gene,CDR3aa,CDR3nt
TRBV5-6,-,TRBJ2-2,TRBD2,CASSLELAGSNTGELFF,TGTGCCAGCAGCTTGGAATTAGCGGGATCGAACACCGGGGAGCTGTTTTTT
TRBV5-1,-,TRBJ2-5,-,CASSLGGTQETQYF,TGCGCCAGCAGCCTGGGCGGCACCCAAGAGACCCAGTACTTC
TRBV27,-,TRBJ1-4,-,CASSLIGATNEKLFF,TGTGCCAGCAGTTTAATTGGTGCAACTAATGAAAAACTGTTTTTT
TRBV4-1,-,TRBJ2-1,-,CASSLWIIGAYNEQFF,TGCGCCAGCAGTCTTTGGATCATCGGGGCATACAATGAGCAGTTCTTC
TRBV29-1,-,TRBJ1-6,TRBD1,CSPRRQGTGFRSPLHF,TGCAGCCCCCGTCGTCAAGGGACAGGGTTTCGCTCACCCCTCCACTTT
TRBV7-9,-,TRBJ2-1,-,CASSGEGEQFF,TGTGCCAGCAGCGGAGAGGGGGAGCAGTTCTTC
TRBV6-1,-,TRBJ2-3,TRBD1,CASSVGDRGDTQYF,TGTGCCAGCAGTGTGGGGGACAGGGGAGATACGCAGTATTTT
TRBV10-3,-,TRBJ2-6,-,CAPRISGANVLTF,TGTGCCCCCCGGATCTCCGGGGCCAACGTCCTGACTTTC
TRBV5-6,-,TRBJ2-3,-,CASSLGRVDTQYF,TGTGCCAGCAGCTTGGGCAGGGTGGATACGCAGTATTTT
TRBV29-1,once,TRBJ2-3,TRBD2,CSVERREKTDTQYF,TGCAGCGTTGAGAGGCGGGAGAAAACAGATACGCAGTATTTT
TRBV7-2,-,TRBJ1-3,-,CASSSKGIGNTIYF,TGTGCCAGCAGCTCCAAGGGGATTGGAAACACCATATATTTT
TRBV7-8,-,TRBJ1-5,-,CASTQPGSNQPQHF,TGTGCCAGCACCCAACCCGGGAGCAATCAGCCCCAGCATTTT
TRBV11-3,-,TRBJ2-3,TRBD2,CASSLGARGGADTQYF,TGTGCCAGCAGCTTAGGTGCTCGGGGAGGGGCAGATACGCAGTATTTT
TRBV7-2,-,TRBJ1-2,-,CASSLDPGPINTF,TGTGCCAGCAGCTTAGATCCGGGCCCCATAAACACCTTC